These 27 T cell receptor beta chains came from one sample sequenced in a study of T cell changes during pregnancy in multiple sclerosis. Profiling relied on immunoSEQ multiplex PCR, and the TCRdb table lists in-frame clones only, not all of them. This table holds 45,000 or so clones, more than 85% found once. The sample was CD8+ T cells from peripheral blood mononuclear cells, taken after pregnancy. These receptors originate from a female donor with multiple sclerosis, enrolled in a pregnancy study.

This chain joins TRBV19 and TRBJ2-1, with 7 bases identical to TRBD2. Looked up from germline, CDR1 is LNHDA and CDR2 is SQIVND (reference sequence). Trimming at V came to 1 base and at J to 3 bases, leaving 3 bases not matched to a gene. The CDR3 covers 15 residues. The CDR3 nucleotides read TGTGCCAGTAGTATAGGGGGCGGGGGCTACAATGAGCAGTTCTTC. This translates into CASSIGGGGYNEQFF.

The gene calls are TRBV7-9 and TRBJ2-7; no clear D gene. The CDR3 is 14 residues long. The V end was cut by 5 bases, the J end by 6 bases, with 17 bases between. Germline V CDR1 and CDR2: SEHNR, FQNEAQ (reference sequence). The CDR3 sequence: CASSPPFGVSEQYF. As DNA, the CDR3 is TGTGCCAGCAGCCCGCCTTTCGGAGTGAGCGAGCAGTACTTC.

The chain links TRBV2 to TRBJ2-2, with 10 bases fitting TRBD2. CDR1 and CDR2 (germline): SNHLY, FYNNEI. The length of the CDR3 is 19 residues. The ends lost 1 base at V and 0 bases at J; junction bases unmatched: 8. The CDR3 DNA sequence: TGTGCCAGCAGTGAAGGGGGATTAGCGGGAGGACCGAACACCGGGGAGCTGTTTTTT. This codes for CASSEGGLAGGPNTGELFF.

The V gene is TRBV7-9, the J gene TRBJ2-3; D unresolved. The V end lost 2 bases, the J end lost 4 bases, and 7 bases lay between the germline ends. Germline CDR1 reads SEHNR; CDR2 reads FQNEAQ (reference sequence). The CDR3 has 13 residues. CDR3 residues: CASSLPGPDTQYF. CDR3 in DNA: TGTGCCAGCAGCTTACCGGGTCCAGATACGCAGTATTTT.

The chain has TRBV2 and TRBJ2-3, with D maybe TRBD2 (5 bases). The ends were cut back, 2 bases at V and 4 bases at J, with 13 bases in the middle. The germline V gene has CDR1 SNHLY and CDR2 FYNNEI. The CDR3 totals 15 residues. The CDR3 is CASSERNSDPDTQYF. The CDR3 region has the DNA TGTGCCAGCAGTGAAAGAAATAGCGACCCAGATACGCAGTATTTT.

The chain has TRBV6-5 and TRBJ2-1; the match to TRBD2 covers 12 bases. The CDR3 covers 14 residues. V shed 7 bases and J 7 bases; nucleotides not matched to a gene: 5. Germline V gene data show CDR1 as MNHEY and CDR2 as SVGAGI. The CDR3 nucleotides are TGTGCCAGCACGCTAGCGGGGGGGAGTAATGAGCAGTTCTTC. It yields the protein CASTLAGGSNEQFF.

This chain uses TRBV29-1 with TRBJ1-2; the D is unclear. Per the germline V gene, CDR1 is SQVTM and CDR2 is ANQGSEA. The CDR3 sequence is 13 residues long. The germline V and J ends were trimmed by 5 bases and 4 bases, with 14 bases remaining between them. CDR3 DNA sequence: TGCAGCGTTTCCACAGCCGCCCTCTATGGCTACACCTTC. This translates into CSVSTAALYGYTF.

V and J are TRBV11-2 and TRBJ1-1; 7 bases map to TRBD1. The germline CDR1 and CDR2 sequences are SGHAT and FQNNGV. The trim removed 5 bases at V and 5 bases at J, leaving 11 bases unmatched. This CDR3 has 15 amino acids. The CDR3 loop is CASSLGGAVGTEAFF. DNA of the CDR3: TGTGCCAGCAGCCTAGGGGGCGCAGTTGGGACTGAAGCTTTCTTT.

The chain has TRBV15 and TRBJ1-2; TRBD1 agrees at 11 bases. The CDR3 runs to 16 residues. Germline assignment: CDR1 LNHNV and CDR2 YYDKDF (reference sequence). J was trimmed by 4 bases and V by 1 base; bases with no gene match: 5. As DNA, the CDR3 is TGTGCCACCAGCAGAGGCGGACAGGGGGCGTTCTATGGCTACACCTTC. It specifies CATSRGGQGAFYGYTF.

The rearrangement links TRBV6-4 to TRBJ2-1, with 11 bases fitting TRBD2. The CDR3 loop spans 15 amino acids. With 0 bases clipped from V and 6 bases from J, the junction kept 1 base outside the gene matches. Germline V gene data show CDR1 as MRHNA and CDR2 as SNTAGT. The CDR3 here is CASSDSSGGANEQFF. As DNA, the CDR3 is TGTGCCAGCAGTGACTCTAGCGGGGGGGCCAATGAGCAGTTCTTC.

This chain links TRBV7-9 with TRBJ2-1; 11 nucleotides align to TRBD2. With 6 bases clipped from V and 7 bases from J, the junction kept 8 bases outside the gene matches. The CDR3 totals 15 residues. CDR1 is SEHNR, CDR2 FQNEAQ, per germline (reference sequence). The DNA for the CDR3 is TGTGCCAGCAGTGGTAGCGGGAGGGCGAGAAATGAGCAGTTCTTC. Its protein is CASSGSGRARNEQFF.

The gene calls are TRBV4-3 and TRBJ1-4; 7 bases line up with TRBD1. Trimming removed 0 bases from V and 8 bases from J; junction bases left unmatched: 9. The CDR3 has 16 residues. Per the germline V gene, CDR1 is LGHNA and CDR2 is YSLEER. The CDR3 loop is CASSQDEQGVREKLFF. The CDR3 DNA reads TGCGCCAGCAGCCAAGACGAGCAGGGGGTTAGGGAAAAACTGTTTTTT.

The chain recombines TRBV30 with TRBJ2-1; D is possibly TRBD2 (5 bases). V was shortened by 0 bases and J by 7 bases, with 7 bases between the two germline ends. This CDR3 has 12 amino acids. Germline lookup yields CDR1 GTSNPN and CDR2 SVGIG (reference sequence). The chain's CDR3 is CAWSVRGNEQFF. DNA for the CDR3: TGTGCCTGGAGTGTACGAGGGAATGAGCAGTTCTTC. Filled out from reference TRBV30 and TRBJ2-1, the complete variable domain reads SQTIHQWPATLVQPVGSPLSLECTVEGTSNPNLYWYRQAAGRGLQLLFYSVGIGQISSEVPQNLSASRPQDRQFILSSKKLLLSDSGFYLCAWSVRGNEQFFGPGTRLTVL.

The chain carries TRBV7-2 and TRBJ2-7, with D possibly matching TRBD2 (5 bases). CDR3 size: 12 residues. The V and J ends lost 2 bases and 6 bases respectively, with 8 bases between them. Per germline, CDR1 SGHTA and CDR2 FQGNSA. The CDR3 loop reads CASSLYGVEQYF. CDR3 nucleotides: TGTGCCAGCAGCTTATACGGGGTCGAGCAGTACTTC.

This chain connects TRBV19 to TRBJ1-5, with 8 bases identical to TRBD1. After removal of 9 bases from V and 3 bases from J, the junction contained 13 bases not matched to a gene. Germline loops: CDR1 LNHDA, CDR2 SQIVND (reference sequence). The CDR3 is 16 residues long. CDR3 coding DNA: TGTGCCAGCCAACCTTGGGCGGGACAGGTCAATCAGCCCCAGCATTTT. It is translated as CASQPWAGQVNQPQHF. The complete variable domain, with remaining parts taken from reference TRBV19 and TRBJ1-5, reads DGGITQSPKYLFRKEGQNVTLSCEQNLNHDAMYWYRQDPGQGLRLIYYSQIVNDFQKGDIAEGYSVSREKKESFPLTVTSAQKNPTAFYLCASQPWAGQVNQPQHFGDGTRLSIL.

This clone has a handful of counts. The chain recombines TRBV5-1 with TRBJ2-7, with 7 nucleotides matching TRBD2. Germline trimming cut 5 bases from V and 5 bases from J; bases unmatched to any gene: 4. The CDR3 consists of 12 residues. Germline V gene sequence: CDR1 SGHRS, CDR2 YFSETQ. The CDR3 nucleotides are TGCGCCAGCAGGGGGGGGATCGACGAGCAGTACTTC. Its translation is CASRGGIDEQYF.

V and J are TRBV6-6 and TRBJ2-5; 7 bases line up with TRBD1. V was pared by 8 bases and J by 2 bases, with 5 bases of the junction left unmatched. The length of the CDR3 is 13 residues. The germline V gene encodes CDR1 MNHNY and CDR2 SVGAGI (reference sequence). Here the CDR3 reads CASRDSMQETQYF. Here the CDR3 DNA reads TGTGCCAGCCGGGACAGCATGCAAGAGACCCAGTACTTC.

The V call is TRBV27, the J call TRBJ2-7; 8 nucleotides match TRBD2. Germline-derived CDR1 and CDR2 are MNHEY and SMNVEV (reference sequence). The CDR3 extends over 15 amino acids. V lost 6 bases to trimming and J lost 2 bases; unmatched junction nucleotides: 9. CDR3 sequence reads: CASRRREGSPYEQYF. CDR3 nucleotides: TGTGCCAGCAGACGTCGGGAGGGGTCCCCCTACGAGCAGTACTTC.

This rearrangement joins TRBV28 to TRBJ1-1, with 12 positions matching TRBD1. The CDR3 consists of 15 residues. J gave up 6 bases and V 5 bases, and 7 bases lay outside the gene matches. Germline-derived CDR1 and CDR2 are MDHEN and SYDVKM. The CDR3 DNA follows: TGTGCCAGCAGTCTCGGGACAGGGGGCGCCCCTGAAGCTTTCTTT. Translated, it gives CASSLGTGGAPEAFF.

The CDR3 region has the DNA TGTGCCACCAGTATTCAGGGGGGATTCTATGGCTACACCTTC. It translates to CATSIQGGFYGYTF. The rearrangement uses TRBV15 and TRBJ1-2; 7 bases line up with TRBD1. The germline V gene encodes CDR1 LNHNV and CDR2 YYDKDF (reference sequence). CDR3 length: 14 amino acids. V shed 6 bases and J 4 bases; nucleotides not matched to a gene: 8.

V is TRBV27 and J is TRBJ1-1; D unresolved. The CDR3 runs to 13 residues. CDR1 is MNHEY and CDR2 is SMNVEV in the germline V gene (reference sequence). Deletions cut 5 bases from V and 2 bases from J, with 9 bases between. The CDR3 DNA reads TGTGCCAGCAGTATACACCGCAACACTGAAGCTTTCTTT. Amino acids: CASSIHRNTEAFF.

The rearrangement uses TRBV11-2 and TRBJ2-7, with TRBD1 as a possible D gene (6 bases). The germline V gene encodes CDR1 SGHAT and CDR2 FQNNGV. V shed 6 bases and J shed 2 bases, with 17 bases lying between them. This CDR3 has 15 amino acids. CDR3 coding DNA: TGTGCCAGCAGGCCCTCCGGGACACGGCCCTACGAGCAGTACTTC. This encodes CASRPSGTRPYEQYF.

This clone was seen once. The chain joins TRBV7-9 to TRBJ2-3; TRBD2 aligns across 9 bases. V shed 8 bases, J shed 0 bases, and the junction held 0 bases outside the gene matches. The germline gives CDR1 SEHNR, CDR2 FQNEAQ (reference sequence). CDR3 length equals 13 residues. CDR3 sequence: CASAGGSTDTQYF. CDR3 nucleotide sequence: TGTGCCAGCGCGGGGGGGAGCACAGATACGCAGTATTTT.

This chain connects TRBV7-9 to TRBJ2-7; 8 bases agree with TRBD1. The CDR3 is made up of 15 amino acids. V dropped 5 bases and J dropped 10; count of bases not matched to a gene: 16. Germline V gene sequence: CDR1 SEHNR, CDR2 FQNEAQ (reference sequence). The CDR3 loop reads CASSQTDKDREGQYF. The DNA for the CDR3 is TGTGCCAGCAGCCAAACGGACAAGGACAGGGAAGGTCAGTACTTC.

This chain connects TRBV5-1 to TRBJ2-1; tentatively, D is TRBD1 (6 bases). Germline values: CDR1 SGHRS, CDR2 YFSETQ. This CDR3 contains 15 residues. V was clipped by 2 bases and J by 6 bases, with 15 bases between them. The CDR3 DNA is TGCGCCAGCAGCTTCACAGGGCGCATCGGCAATGAGCAGTTCTTC. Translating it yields CASSFTGRIGNEQFF.

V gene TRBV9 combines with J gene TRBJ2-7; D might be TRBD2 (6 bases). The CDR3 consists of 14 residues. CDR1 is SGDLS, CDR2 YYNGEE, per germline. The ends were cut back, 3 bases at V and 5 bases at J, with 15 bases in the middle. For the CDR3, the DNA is TGTGCCAGCAGCGCCGGGAGACAGTTCCACGAGCAGTACTTC. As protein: CASSAGRQFHEQYF. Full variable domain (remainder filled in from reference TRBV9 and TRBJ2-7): DSGVTQTPKHLITATGQRVTLRCSPRSGDLSVYWYQQSLDQGLQFLIQYYNGEERAKGNILERFSAQQFPDLHSELNLSSLELGDSALYFCASSAGRQFHEQYFGPGTRLTVT.

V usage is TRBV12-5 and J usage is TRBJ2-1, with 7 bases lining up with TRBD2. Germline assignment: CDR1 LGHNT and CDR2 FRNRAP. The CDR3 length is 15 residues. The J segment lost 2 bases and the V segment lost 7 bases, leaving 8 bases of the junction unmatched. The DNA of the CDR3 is TGTGCTAGTGTTGCAAGCGGGGTAACCTACAATGAGCAGTTCTTC. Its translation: CASVASGVTYNEQFF.